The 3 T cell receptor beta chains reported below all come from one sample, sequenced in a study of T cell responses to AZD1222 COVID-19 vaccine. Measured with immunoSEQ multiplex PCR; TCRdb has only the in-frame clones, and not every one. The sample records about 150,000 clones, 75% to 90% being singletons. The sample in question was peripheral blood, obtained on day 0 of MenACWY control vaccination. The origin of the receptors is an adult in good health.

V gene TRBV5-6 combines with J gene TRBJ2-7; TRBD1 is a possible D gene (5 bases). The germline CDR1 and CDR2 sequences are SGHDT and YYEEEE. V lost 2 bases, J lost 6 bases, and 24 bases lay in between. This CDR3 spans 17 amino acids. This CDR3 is CASSLGYQGLPSREQYV. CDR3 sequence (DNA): TGTGCCAGCAGCTTAGGCTACCAGGGTCTCCCATCTCGCGAGCAGTACGTC.

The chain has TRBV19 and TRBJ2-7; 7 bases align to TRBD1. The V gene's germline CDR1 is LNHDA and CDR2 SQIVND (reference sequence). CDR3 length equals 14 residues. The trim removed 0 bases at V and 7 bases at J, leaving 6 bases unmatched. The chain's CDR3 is CASSIDITGVEQYF. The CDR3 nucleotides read TGTGCCAGTAGTATAGATATCACAGGGGTTGAGCAGTACTTC.

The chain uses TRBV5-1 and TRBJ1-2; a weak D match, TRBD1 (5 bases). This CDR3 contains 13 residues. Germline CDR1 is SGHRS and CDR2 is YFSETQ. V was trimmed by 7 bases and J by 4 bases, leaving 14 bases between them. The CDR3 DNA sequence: TGCGCCAGCGGGGAGTCAGACAGCTATGGCTACACCTTC. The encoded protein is CASGESDSYGYTF.